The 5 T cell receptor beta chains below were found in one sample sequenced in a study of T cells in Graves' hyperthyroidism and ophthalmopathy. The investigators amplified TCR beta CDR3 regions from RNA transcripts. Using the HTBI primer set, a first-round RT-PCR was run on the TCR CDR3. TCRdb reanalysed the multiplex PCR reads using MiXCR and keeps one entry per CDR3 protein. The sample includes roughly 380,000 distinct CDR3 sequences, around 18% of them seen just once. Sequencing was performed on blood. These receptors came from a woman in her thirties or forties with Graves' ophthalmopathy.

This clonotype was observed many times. This CDR3 reads CASSSRGAGANVLTF. DNA for the CDR3: TGTGCCAGTAGCTCGCGGGGCGCGGGGGCCAACGTCCTGACTTTC. The rearrangement joins TRBV19 to TRBJ2-6, with TRBD2 as a possible D gene (6 bases). The V end was cut by 6 bases, the J end by 4 bases, with 13 bases between. The germline V gene has CDR1 LNHDA and CDR2 SQIVND (reference sequence). CDR3 size: 15 residues.

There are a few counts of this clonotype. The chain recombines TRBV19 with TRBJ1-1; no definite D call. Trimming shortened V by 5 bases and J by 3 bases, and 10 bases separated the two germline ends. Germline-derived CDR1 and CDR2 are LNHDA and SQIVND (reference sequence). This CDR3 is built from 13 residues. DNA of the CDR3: TGTGCCAGTAGTGCGCGGAGAGACACTGAAGCTTTCTTT. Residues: CASSARRDTEAFF.

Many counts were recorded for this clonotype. The CDR3 spells CASSLSGWGVATGELFF. The DNA of the CDR3 is TGTGCCAGCAGCTTATCGGGATGGGGGGTCGCCACCGGGGAGCTGTTTTTT. This chain uses TRBV13 with TRBJ2-2; D is possibly TRBD2 (6 bases). Germline values: CDR1 PRHDT, CDR2 FYEKMQ (reference sequence). V lost 2 bases to trimming and J lost 4 bases, with 17 bases between them. This CDR3 has 17 amino acids.

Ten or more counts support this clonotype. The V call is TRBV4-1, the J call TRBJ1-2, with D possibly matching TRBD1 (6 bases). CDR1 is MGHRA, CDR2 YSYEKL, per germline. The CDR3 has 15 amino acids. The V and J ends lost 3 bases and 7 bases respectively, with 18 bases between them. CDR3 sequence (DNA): TGCGCCAGCAGCCACACAGGGTTGGCTTTCCGTGGCTACACCTTC. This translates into CASSHTGLAFRGYTF.

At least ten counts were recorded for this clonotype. Here the CDR3 DNA reads TGTGCCAGCAGCGAAAGGGGAGGGCCCTACGAGCAGTACTTC. It specifies CASSERGGPYEQYF. This rearrangement joins TRBV7-9 to TRBJ2-7, with 7 nucleotides matching TRBD2. This CDR3 is 14 amino acids long. J lost 2 bases, V lost 5 bases, and 6 bases had no gene match. The V gene's germline CDR1 is SEHNR and CDR2 FQNEAQ (reference sequence).